Below are 22 T cell receptor beta chains sequenced from a single sample in a study of CD8 T cells in Susac syndrome. A quantity of roughly 0.5 to 1 ug RNA underwent reverse transcription using random hexamers. TCRdb reprocessed the immunoSEQ multiplex PCR reads with MiXCR, giving one entry per CDR3 protein. The repertoire holds about 300,000 distinct CDR3 sequences, with around 85% as singletons. Sequenced input: CD8+ T cells from PBMCs. The receptors come from a human donor with multiple sclerosis.

The chain has TRBV10-1 and TRBJ1-1; D is ambiguous. CDR1 is WNHNN, CDR2 SYGVQD, per germline (reference sequence). V was cut by 3 bases and J by 7 bases, with 12 bases left in between. The CDR3 spans 13 residues. Here the CDR3 reads CASSELAGFEAFF. As DNA, the CDR3 is TGCGCCAGCAGTGAATTAGCGGGGTTTGAAGCTTTCTTT.

The chain employs TRBV5-4 and TRBJ2-3; D remains unclear. The germline V and J ends were trimmed by 0 bases and 4 bases, with 27 bases remaining between them. Looked up from germline, CDR1 is SGHNT and CDR2 is YYREEE (reference sequence). This CDR3 has 20 amino acids. The chain's CDR3 is CASSLDPSGCCGDPPDTQYF. The CDR3 DNA reads as TGTGCCAGCAGCTTGGACCCCTCCGGCTGTTGCGGAGATCCACCAGATACGCAGTATTTT.

CDR3 in amino acids: CSARATGYSNQPQHF. CDR3 DNA: TGCAGTGCTAGAGCGACAGGGTATAGCAATCAGCCCCAGCATTTT. V gene TRBV20-1 combines with J gene TRBJ1-5; 7 bases align to TRBD1. The junction had 3 bases not matched to a gene; V was cut back by 1 base and J by 0 bases. The CDR3 is 15 residues long. Per the germline V gene, CDR1 is DFQATT and CDR2 is SNEGSKA (reference sequence).

The gene calls are TRBV19 and TRBJ1-5; 8 positions agree with TRBD1. Trimming at V came to 10 bases and at J to 7 bases, leaving 6 bases not matched to a gene. The CDR3 totals 12 residues. In germline, CDR1 is LNHDA, CDR2 SQIVND (reference sequence). CDR3 region: CATAGGGQPQHF. CDR3 DNA: TGTGCCACCGCAGGGGGCGGCCAGCCCCAGCATTTT.

This chain joins TRBV11-2 and TRBJ1-5, with 7 bases matching TRBD1. With V trimmed by 5 bases and J by 4 bases, 8 bases remained unmatched. This CDR3 has 15 residues. Germline V gives CDR1 SGHAT, CDR2 FQNNGV. CDR3 protein: CASSPRQGGNQPQHF. The CDR3 bases are TGTGCCAGCAGCCCCAGACAGGGTGGGAATCAGCCCCAGCATTTT.

This sequence joins TRBV25-1 and TRBJ2-7; TRBD2 is a possible D gene (6 bases). The CDR3 consists of 17 residues. Germline CDR1 and CDR2: MGHDK and SYGVNS. The V end was cut by 1 base, the J end by 5 bases, with 21 bases between. This chain's CDR3 is CASSESGYYGSIDEQYF. As DNA, the CDR3 is TGTGCCAGCAGTGAATCGGGCTACTACGGGAGCATAGACGAGCAGTACTTC.

The chain employs TRBV28 and TRBJ2-1; 10 bases map to TRBD2. CDR1 MDHEN and CDR2 SYDVKM come from the germline V gene. With 5 bases clipped from V and 10 bases from J, the junction kept 8 bases outside the gene matches. CDR3 length: 14 residues. DNA for the CDR3: TGTGCCAGCAGTCACGACCCAGCGGGAGGGGAGCAGTTCTTC. It specifies CASSHDPAGGEQFF.

The chain links TRBV28 to TRBJ2-1, with TRBD1 matching 9 bases. Germline loops: CDR1 MDHEN, CDR2 SYDVKM. V gave up 7 bases and J gave up 8 bases; unmatched junction bases: 9. The CDR3 totals 14 residues. The CDR3 sequence: CASTQGTGRDEQFF. CDR3 bases: TGTGCCAGCACCCAGGGGACAGGGCGGGATGAGCAGTTCTTC.

The V call is TRBV20-1, the J call TRBJ1-2; a possible D gene is TRBD1 (6 bases). Germline CDR1 and CDR2: DFQATT and SNEGSKA (reference sequence). This CDR3 comprises 13 residues. V was cut by 3 bases and J by 2 bases, with 10 bases left in between. CDR3 nucleotides: TGCAGTGCTAGGGGTGGACAGAACTATGGCTACACCTTC. It codes for CSARGGQNYGYTF.

The chain is built from TRBV19 and TRBJ1-5; a weak D match, TRBD1 (6 bases). The V end lost 5 bases, the J end lost 1 base, and 12 bases lay between the germline ends. CDR1 and CDR2 (germline): LNHDA, SQIVND (reference sequence). This CDR3 is built from 15 residues. The CDR3 region is CASSQQGGSNQPQHF. Written as DNA, the CDR3 is TGTGCCAGTAGTCAACAGGGCGGGAGCAATCAGCCCCAGCATTTT. The whole variable domain, filled in from reference TRBV19 and TRBJ1-5, reads DGGITQSPKYLFRKEGQNVTLSCEQNLNHDAMYWYRQDPGQGLRLIYYSQIVNDFQKGDIAEGYSVSREKKESFPLTVTSAQKNPTAFYLCASSQQGGSNQPQHFGDGTRLSIL.

The genes are TRBV4-3 and TRBJ1-1; D is possibly TRBD1 (6 bases). Germline assignment: CDR1 LGHNA and CDR2 YSLEER. The V end lost 3 bases, the J end lost 0 bases, and 14 bases lay between the germline ends. There are 16 residues in the CDR3. For the CDR3, the DNA is TGCGCCAGCAGCCACGGGACATCTACCATGAACACTGAAGCTTTCTTT. It encodes CASSHGTSTMNTEAFF.

This chain links TRBV11-2 with TRBJ1-2; the D is unclear. Germline-derived CDR1 and CDR2 are SGHAT and FQNNGV. V was shortened by 3 bases and J by 1 base, with 6 bases between the two germline ends. CDR3 length: 13 residues. CDR3 nucleotides: TGTGCCAGCAGCTTTGGGGTTAACTATGGCTACACCTTC. As protein: CASSFGVNYGYTF.

The rearrangement links TRBV19 to TRBJ2-7; D might be TRBD2 (6 bases). This CDR3 is 15 amino acids long. V dropped 2 bases and J dropped 2 bases, with 13 bases sitting between them. Per germline, CDR1 LNHDA and CDR2 SQIVND (reference sequence). For the CDR3, the DNA is TGTGCCAGTAGTATAATCGTGGGAGGACCCTACGAGCAGTACTTC. Protein product: CASSIIVGGPYEQYF.

V usage is TRBV3-1 and J usage is TRBJ2-5, with 10 bases identical to TRBD2. Germline loops: CDR1 LGHDT, CDR2 YNNKEL (reference sequence). The CDR3 covers 16 residues. Trimming cost V 4 bases and J 2 bases; bases outside gene matches: 7. The CDR3 DNA is TGTGCCAGCAGCCCAGAAAAGACTAGCGGGCAAGAGACCCAGTACTTC. This codes for CASSPEKTSGQETQYF.

The genes are TRBV11-2 and TRBJ2-7; D is possibly TRBD2 (5 bases). The CDR3 runs to 15 residues. CDR1 is SGHAT and CDR2 is FQNNGV in the germline V gene. Trimming pared 5 bases from V and 2 bases from J, leaving 16 bases between. The CDR3 loop reads CASSEPAGAAYEQYF. CDR3 in DNA: TGTGCCAGCAGCGAGCCGGCGGGCGCAGCCTACGAGCAGTACTTC. The entire variable domain, with the rest obtained from reference TRBV11-2 and TRBJ2-7, is as follows: EAGVAQSPRYKIIEKRQSVAFWCNPISGHATLYWYQQILGQGPKLLIQFQNNGVVDDSQLPKDRFSAERLKGVDSTLKIQPAKLEDSAVYLCASSEPAGAAYEQYFGPGTRLTVT.

The table lists this clonotype with a few counts. The rearrangement joins TRBV19 to TRBJ1-2, with 10 nucleotides matching TRBD1. The V gene end was trimmed by 6 bases and the J gene end by 4 bases; junction bases not matched to a gene: 5. The length of the CDR3 is 14 residues. Per germline, CDR1 LNHDA and CDR2 SQIVND (reference sequence). CDR3 coding DNA: TGTGCCAGTAGCTCCGGGACAGGGGCCTATGGCTACACCTTC. It yields the protein CASSSGTGAYGYTF. Variable domain in full (rest from reference TRBV19 and TRBJ1-2): DGGITQSPKYLFRKEGQNVTLSCEQNLNHDAMYWYRQDPGQGLRLIYYSQIVNDFQKGDIAEGYSVSREKKESFPLTVTSAQKNPTAFYLCASSSGTGAYGYTFGSGTRLTVV.

V and J are TRBV6-1 and TRBJ1-1; D gene ambiguous. Germline CDR1 and CDR2: MNHNS and SASEGT. CDR3 length: 17 residues. V lost 7 bases to trimming and J lost 0 bases, with 21 bases between them. CDR3: CASKLLASGRLNTEAFF. CDR3 nucleotides: TGTGCCAGCAAACTGTTAGCGAGTGGGCGACTGAACACTGAAGCTTTCTTT.

This chain joins TRBV7-2 and TRBJ2-5; the match to TRBD1 covers 12 bases. This CDR3 comprises 18 residues. Germline trimming cut 0 bases from V and 4 bases from J; bases unmatched to any gene: 9. In germline, CDR1 is SGHTA, CDR2 FQGNSA. CDR3 DNA: TGTGCCAGCAGCTTAGCGTGGGGGACAGGGGGCGCCTCAGAGACCCAGTACTTC. Translated: CASSLAWGTGGASETQYF.

This chain connects TRBV5-4 to TRBJ2-7, with D possibly being TRBD1 or TRBD2 (5 bases each). Germline V gives CDR1 SGHNT, CDR2 YYREEE (reference sequence). With 4 bases removed from V and 0 bases from J, the gap between germline ends came to 17 bases. The CDR3 consists of 16 residues. CDR3 coding DNA: TGTGCCAGCAGCAATCTGAGGGGCGAAATCTCCTACGAGCAGTACTTC. It codes for CASSNLRGEISYEQYF.

The chain couples TRBV7-9 to TRBJ1-3; tentatively, D is TRBD1 (5 bases). This CDR3 spans 16 amino acids. V was shortened by 7 bases and J by 1 base, with 17 bases between the two germline ends. Per germline, CDR1 SEHNR and CDR2 FQNEAQ (reference sequence). CDR3 sequence reads: CASTDQGRGSGNTIYF. In DNA form, the CDR3 reads TGTGCCAGCACCGACCAGGGAAGAGGATCTGGAAACACCATATATTTT. The full variable domain, its missing parts supplied by reference TRBV7-9 and TRBJ1-3, is DTGVSQNPRHKITKRGQNVTFRCDPISEHNRLYWYRQTLGQGPEFLTYFQNEAQLEKSRLLSDRFSAERPKGSFSTLEIQRTEQGDSAMYLCASTDQGRGSGNTIYFGEGSWLTVV.

This chain uses TRBV28 with TRBJ2-7, with TRBD2 identical over 13 bases. CDR1 and CDR2 from the germline V gene are MDHEN and SYDVKM. V lost 2 bases, J lost 5 bases, and 6 bases stayed unmatched. The CDR3 contains 16 residues. CDR3 nucleotide sequence: TGTGCCAGCAGTTTAGGACTAGCGGGAGAGCTCCACGAGCAGTACTTC. It specifies CASSLGLAGELHEQYF.

This chain uses TRBV30 with TRBJ1-4, with a possible D match to TRBD1 (6 bases). Germline CDR1 is GTSNPN and CDR2 is SVGIG (reference sequence). V was cut by 4 bases and J by 2 bases, with 8 bases left in between. There are 13 residues in the CDR3. For the CDR3, the DNA is TGTGCCTGGACAGGGGTGACTAATGAAAAACTGTTTTTT. Translated: CAWTGVTNEKLFF.